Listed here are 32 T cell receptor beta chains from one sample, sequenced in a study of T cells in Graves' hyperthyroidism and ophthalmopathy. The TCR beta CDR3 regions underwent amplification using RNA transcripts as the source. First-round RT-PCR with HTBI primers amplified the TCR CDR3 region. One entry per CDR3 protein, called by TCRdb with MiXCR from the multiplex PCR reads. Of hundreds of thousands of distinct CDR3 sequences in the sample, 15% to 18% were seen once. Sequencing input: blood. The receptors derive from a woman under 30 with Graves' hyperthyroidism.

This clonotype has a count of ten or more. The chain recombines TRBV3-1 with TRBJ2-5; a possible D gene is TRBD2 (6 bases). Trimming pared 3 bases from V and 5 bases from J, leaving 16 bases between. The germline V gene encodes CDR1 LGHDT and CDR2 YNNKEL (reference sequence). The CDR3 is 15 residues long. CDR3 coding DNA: TGTGCCAGCAGCCAGGGACTCACGGCCGTGGAGACCCAGTACTTC. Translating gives CASSQGLTAVETQYF.

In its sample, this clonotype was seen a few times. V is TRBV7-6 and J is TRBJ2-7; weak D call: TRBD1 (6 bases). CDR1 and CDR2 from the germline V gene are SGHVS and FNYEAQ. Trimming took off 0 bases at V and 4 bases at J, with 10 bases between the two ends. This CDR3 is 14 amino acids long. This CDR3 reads CASSLASGDYEQYF. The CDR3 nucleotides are TGTGCCAGCAGCTTAGCATCAGGGGATTACGAGCAGTACTTC.

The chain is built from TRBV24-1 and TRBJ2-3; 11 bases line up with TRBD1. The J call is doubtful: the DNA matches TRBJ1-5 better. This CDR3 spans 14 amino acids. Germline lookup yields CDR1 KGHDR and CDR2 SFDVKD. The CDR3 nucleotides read TGTGCCACCAGTGGAGGACAGGGGGCAGATACGCAGCATTTT. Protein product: CATSGGQGADTQHF.

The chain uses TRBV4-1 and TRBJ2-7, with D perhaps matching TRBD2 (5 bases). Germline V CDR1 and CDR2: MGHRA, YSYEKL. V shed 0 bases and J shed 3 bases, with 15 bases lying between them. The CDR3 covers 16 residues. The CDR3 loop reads CASSQDEGLTLYEQYF. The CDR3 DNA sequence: TGCGCCAGCAGCCAAGATGAGGGTTTAACGCTCTACGAGCAGTACTTC.

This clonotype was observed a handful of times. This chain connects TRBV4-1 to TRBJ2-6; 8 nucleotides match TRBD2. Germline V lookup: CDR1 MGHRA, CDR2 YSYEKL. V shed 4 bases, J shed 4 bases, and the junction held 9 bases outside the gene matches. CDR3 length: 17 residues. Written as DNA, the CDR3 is TGCGCCAGCAGCCCCCGGGAGGGACTTGTAGGGGCCAACGTCCTGACTTTC. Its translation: CASSPREGLVGANVLTF.

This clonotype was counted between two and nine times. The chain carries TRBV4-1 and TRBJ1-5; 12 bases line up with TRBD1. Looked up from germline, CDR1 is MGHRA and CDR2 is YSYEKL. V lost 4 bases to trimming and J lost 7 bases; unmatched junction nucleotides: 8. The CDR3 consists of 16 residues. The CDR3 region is CASSPLGQGAEQPQHF. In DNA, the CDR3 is TGCGCCAGCAGCCCTTTGGGACAGGGGGCAGAACAGCCCCAGCATTTT.

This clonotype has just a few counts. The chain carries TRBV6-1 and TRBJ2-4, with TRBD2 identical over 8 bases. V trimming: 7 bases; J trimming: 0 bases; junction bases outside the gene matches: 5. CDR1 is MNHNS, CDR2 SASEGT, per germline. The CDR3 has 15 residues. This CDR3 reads CASTTGGLAKNIQYF. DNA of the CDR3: TGTGCCAGCACGACGGGGGGGCTAGCCAAAAACATTCAGTACTTC.

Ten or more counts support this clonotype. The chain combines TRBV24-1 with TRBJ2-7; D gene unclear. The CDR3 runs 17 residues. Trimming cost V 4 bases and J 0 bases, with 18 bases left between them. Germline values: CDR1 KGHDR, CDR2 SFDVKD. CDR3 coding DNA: TGTGCCACCAGTGAAGACCCGACAACCGCCGTCTCCTACGAGCAGTACTTC. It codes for CATSEDPTTAVSYEQYF.

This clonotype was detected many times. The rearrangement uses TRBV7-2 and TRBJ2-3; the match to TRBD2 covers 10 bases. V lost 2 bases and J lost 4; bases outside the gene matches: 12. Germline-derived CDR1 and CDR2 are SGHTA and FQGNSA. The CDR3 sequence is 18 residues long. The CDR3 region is CASSLNPSGRFNADTQYF. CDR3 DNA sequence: TGTGCCAGCAGCTTAAATCCTAGCGGGAGATTCAACGCAGATACGCAGTATTTT.

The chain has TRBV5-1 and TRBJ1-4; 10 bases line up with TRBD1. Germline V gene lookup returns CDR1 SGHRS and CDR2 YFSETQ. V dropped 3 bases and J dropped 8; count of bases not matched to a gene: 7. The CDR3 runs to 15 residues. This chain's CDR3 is CASSSRDRGGEKLFF. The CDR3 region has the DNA TGCGCCAGCAGCTCCCGGGACAGGGGTGGCGAAAAACTGTTTTTT.

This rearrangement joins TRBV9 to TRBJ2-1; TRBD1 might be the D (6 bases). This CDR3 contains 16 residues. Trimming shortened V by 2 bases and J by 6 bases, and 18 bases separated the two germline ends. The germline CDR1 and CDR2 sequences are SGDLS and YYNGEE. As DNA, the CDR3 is TGTGCCAGCAGCGTTTCGCGACAGGCTGGGACCAATGAGCAGTTCTTC. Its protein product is CASSVSRQAGTNEQFF. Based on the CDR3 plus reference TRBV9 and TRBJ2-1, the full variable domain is DSGVTQTPKHLITATGQRVTLRCSPRSGDLSVYWYQQSLDQGLQFLIQYYNGEERAKGNILERFSAQQFPDLHSELNLSSLELGDSALYFCASSVSRQAGTNEQFFGPGTRLTVL.

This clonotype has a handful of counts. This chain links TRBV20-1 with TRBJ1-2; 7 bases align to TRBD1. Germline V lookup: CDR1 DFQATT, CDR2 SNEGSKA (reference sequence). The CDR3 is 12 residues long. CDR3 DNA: TGCAGGGGGGATCGGACAGGCTATGGCTACACCTTC. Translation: CRGDRTGYGYTF.

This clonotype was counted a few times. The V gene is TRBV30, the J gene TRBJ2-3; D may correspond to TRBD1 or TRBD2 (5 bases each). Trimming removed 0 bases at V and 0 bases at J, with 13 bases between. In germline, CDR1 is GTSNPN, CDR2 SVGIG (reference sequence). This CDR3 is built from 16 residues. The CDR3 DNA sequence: TGTGCCTGGAGTGTGGGGGTAGGGGCTAGCACAGATACGCAGTATTTT. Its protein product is CAWSVGVGASTDTQYF. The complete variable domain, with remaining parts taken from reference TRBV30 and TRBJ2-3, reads SQTIHQWPATLVQPVGSPLSLECTVEGTSNPNLYWYRQAAGRGLQLLFYSVGIGQISSEVPQNLSASRPQDRQFILSSKKLLLSDSGFYLCAWSVGVGASTDTQYFGPGTRLTVL.

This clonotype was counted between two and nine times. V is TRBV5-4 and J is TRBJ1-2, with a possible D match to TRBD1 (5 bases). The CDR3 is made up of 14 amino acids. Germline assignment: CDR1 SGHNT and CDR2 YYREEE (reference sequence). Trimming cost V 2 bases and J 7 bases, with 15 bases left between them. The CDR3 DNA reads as TGTGCCAGCAGCTTACCGGGACGGGGGATTGGCTACACCTTC. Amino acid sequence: CASSLPGRGIGYTF.

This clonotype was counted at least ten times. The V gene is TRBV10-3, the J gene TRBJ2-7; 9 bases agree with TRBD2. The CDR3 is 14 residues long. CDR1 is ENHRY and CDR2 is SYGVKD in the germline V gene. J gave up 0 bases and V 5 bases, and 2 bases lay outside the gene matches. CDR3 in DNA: TGTGCCATCAGTCGGACTAGCGACTCCTACGAGCAGTACTTC. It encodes CAISRTSDSYEQYF.

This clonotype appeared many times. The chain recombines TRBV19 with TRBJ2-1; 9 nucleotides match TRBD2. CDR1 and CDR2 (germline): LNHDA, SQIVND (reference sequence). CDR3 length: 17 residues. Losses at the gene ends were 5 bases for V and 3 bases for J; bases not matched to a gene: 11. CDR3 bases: TGTGCCAGTAGTCTTAGACAGCGGGAGGATGGCTACAATGAGCAGTTCTTC. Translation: CASSLRQREDGYNEQFF.

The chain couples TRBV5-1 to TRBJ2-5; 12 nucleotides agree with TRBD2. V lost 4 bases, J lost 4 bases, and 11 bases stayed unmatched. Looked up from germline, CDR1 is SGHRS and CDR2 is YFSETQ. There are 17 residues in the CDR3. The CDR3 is CASSLGLAGLPGETQYF. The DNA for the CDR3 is TGCGCCAGCAGCCTCGGACTAGCGGGGCTACCAGGAGAGACCCAGTACTTC.

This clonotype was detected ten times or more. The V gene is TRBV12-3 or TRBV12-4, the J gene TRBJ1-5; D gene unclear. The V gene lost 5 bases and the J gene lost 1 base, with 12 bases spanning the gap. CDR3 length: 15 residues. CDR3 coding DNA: TGTGCCAGCAGTCGGGAAGGATGGAGCAATCAGCCCCAGCATTTT. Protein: CASSREGWSNQPQHF.

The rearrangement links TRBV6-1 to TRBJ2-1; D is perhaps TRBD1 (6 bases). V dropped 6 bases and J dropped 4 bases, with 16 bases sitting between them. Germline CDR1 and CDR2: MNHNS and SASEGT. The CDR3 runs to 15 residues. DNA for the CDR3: TGTGCCAGCAGCCTCGGGGCAGGGGATTACAATGAGCAGTTCTTC. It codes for CASSLGAGDYNEQFF.

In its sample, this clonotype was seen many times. In DNA form, the CDR3 reads TGCAGTGCAATTACTACAGGGGGCGGCGAGCAGTACTTC. Its translation: CSAITTGGGEQYF. The chain employs TRBV20-1 and TRBJ2-7; 9 bases are a match to TRBD1. The germline gives CDR1 DFQATT, CDR2 SNEGSKA (reference sequence). The trim removed 6 bases at V and 6 bases at J, leaving 9 bases unmatched. CDR3 length equals 13 residues.

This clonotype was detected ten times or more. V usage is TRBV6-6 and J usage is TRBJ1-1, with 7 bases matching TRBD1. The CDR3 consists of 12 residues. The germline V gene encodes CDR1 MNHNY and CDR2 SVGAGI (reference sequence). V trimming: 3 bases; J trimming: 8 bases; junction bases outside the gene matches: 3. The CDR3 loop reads CASSYSGQEAFF. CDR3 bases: TGTGCCAGCAGTTATTCGGGACAGGAAGCTTTCTTT.

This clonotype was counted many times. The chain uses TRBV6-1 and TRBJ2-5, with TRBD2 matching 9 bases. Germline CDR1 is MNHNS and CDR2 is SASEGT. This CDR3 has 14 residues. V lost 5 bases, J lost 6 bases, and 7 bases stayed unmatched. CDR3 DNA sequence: TGTGCCAGCAGTTCACCGGGACTAGCACAGACCCAGTACTTC. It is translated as CASSSPGLAQTQYF.

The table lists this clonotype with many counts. The CDR3 coding sequence is TGTGCCAGCAGCTCAGCACGGACAGTGGTGGAGACCCAGTACTTC. Amino acids: CASSSARTVVETQYF. The rearrangement joins TRBV7-8 to TRBJ2-5, with D possibly matching TRBD1 (6 bases). Per the germline V gene, CDR1 is SGHVS and CDR2 is FQNEAQ. CDR3 size: 15 residues. Trimming took off 4 bases at V and 5 bases at J, with 17 bases between the two ends.

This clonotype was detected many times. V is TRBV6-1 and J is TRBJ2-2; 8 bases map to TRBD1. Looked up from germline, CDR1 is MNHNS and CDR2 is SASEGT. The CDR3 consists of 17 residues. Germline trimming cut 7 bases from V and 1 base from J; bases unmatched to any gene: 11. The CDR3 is CASTFPTGTGNTGELFF. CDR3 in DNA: TGTGCCAGCACTTTCCCCACCGGGACAGGGAACACCGGGGAGCTGTTTTTT.

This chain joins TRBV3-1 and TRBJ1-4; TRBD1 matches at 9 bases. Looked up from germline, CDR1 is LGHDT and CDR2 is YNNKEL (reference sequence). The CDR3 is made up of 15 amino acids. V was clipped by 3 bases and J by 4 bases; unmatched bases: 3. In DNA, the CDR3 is TGTGCCAGCAGCCACGGGACAGGGTATAATGAAAAACTGTTTTTT. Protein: CASSHGTGYNEKLFF.

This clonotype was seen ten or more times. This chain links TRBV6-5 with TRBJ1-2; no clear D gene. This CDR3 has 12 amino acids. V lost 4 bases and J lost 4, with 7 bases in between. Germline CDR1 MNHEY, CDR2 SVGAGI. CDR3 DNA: TGTGCCAGCAGTTCAGACCCCTATGGCTACACCTTC. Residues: CASSSDPYGYTF.

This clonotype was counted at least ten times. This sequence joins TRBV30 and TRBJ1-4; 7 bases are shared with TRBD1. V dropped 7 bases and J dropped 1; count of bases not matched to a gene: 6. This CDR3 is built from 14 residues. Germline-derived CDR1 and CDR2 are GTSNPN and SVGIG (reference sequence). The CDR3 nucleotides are TGTGCCTCCGACAGGGTGGGAACTAATGAAAAACTGTTTTTT. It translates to CASDRVGTNEKLFF.

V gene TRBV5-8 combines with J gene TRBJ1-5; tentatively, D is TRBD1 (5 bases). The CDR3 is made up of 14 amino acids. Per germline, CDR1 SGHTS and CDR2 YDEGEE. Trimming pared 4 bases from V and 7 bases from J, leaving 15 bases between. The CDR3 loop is CASSGLWAGQPQHF. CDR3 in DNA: TGTGCCAGCAGCGGATTGTGGGCAGGGCAGCCCCAGCATTTT.

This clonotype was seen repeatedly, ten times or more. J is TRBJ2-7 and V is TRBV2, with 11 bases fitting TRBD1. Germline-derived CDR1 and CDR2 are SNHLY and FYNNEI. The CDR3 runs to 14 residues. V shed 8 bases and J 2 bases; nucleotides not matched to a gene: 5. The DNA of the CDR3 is TGTGCCAGCTGGAGGGGACAGGGGGCCTACGAGCAGTACTTC. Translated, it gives CASWRGQGAYEQYF. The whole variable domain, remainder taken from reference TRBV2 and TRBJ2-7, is EPEVTQTPSHQVTQMGQEVILRCVPISNHLYFYWYRQILGQKVEFLVSFYNNEISEKSEIFDDQFSVERPDGSNFTLKIRSTKLEDSAMYFCASWRGQGAYEQYFGPGTRLTVT.

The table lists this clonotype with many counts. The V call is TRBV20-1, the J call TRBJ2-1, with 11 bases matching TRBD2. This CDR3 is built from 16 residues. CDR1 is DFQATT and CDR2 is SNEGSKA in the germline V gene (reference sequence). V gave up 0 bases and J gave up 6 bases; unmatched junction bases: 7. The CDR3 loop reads CSARDRAGLAANEQFF. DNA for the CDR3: TGCAGTGCTAGAGATCGCGCGGGACTAGCGGCCAATGAGCAGTTCTTC.

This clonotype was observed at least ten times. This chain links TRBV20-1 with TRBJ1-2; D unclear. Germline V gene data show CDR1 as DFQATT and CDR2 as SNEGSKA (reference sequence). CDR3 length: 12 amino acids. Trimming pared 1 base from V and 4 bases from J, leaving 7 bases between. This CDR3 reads CSARVSTYGYTF. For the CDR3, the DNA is TGCAGTGCTAGAGTCTCCACCTATGGCTACACCTTC.

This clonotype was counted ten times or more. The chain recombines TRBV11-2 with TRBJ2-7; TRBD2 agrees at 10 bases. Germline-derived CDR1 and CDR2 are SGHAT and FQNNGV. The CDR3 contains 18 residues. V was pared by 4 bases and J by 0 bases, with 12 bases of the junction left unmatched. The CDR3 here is CASSSAPGLAPSSYEQYF. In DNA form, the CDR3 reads TGTGCCAGCAGCTCCGCACCGGGACTAGCGCCTAGCTCCTACGAGCAGTACTTC. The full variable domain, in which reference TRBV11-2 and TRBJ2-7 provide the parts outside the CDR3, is EAGVAQSPRYKIIEKRQSVAFWCNPISGHATLYWYQQILGQGPKLLIQFQNNGVVDDSQLPKDRFSAERLKGVDSTLKIQPAKLEDSAVYLCASSSAPGLAPSSYEQYFGPGTRLTVT.